This paragraph covers one T cell receptor beta chain sequence. Its antigen is not known. J gave up 7 bases and V 6 bases, and 14 bases lay outside the gene matches. Germline lookup yields CDR1 LNHDA and CDR2 SQIVND (reference sequence). CDR3 length: 16 residues. These data come from a study of T cell repertoires in cytomegalovirus infection. Study-level information: Alongside well-studied HLA-B-restricted CMV epitopes, recently identified HLA-C-restricted CMV epitopes were also used. Public signatures in TCR beta pointed to CMV infection and matching HLA type. Broader study findings: Dominating the ex vivo response were TCR beta clonotypes that were CMV-specific and HLA-C-restricted.

TCRdb used MiXCR to reprocess the reads, holding one entry per CDR3 protein. The sample yields around 770,000 distinct CDR3 sequences, almost 30% seen once. This TCR was sampled from a human donor in good health (CMV status not recorded). Some clones in this sample may be carry-over from other donors' samples. This sample comprised cultured CD8+ T cells from PBMCs, obtained from culture after CMV antigen stimulation. The chain uses TRBV19 and TRBJ1-4; 7 bases are shared with TRBD1. The CDR3 DNA reads as TGTGCCAGTAGCGGACAGGAACGGCTCTCGACTGAAAAACTGTTTTTT. Encoded protein: CASSGQERLSTEKLFF.